Following are 6 T cell receptor beta chains from one sample sequenced in a study of a mutant IDH1 vaccine in newly diagnosed glioma (dated by TCRdb to the early 2020s). Their target antigens are unknown. Explained via the paper, the time point label denotes: week 5, during vaccination. A 20-mer mutant IDH1 peptide at 300 micrograms in Montanide made up each vaccine dose, which was injected subcutaneously together with topical imiquimod. Library preparation employed the immunoSEQ multiplex PCR assay. What TCRdb holds here is the immuneACCESS table cut down to in-frame rearrangements. Part of the clones is not present; checked against another copy, under half of the missing clones reflect an unresolved V gene, and the others are unexplained. In all, the sample holds about 42,000 clones, and 70% to 90% of those were seen once. The ten most abundant clones make up approximately 1.5% of the sample. Sequenced material: PBMCs, taken from a glioma patient whose treatment included an IDH1 peptide vaccine. The receptors originated from a man in his forties with glioma.

This clone has just a few counts. CDR3 region: CASSLAAGNEQFF. The CDR3 nucleotides read TGTGCCAGCAGCTTAGCGGCGGGCAATGAGCAGTTCTTC. The chain joins TRBV7-9 to TRBJ2-1; possibly TRBD2 for D (5 bases). CDR1 and CDR2 from the germline V gene are SEHNR and FQNEAQ (reference sequence). V was cut by 0 bases and J by 6 bases, with 6 bases left in between. CDR3 length: 13 amino acids.

This chain connects TRBV7-2 to TRBJ2-7, with a weak D call TRBD2 (5 bases). Per the germline V gene, CDR1 is SGHTA and CDR2 is FQGNSA. Trimming left V 5 bases short and J 7 bases short, with 15 bases between. The CDR3 contains 13 residues. CDR3 sequence (DNA): TGTGCCAGCAGCCCCGGACTGACTCGGGAGCAGTACTTC. Its protein is CASSPGLTREQYF.

This chain links TRBV6-5 with TRBJ1-1, with 7 positions matching TRBD1. Germline lookup yields CDR1 MNHEY and CDR2 SVGAGI. V was pared by 0 bases and J by 5 bases, with 9 bases of the junction left unmatched. The CDR3 sequence is 16 residues long. The CDR3 DNA sequence: TGTGCCAGCAGTTACTCGCGTGGGACAGCCGGGACTGAAGCTTTCTTT. This sequence encodes CASSYSRGTAGTEAFF.

The chain recombines TRBV7-2 with TRBJ2-2, with TRBD2 matching over 9 bases. The CDR3 is 14 amino acids. The trim removed 8 bases at V and 6 bases at J, leaving 7 bases unmatched. Per germline, CDR1 SGHTA and CDR2 FQGNSA. For the CDR3, the DNA is TGTGCCAGCCGTTTAGCGGGAGACCCCGGGGAGCTGTTTTTT. This encodes CASRLAGDPGELFF.

This rearrangement joins TRBV5-4 to TRBJ2-7, with D uncertain. Trimming pared 0 bases from V and 5 bases from J, leaving 6 bases between. CDR1 is SGHNT and CDR2 is YYREEE in the germline V gene (reference sequence). This CDR3 spans 12 amino acids. CDR3 DNA sequence: TGTGCCAGCAGCTTGGTGGGCCACGAGCAGTACTTC. This codes for CASSLVGHEQYF.

This clone qualifies as medium-sized. The chain is built from TRBV21-1 and TRBJ1-1; the D segment call TRBD1 is taken from the table without a DNA check. TRBV21-1 is assigned pseudogene status. The CDR3 runs 20 residues. This CDR3 is CASSKRGNRGGRPTNTEAFF. DNA for the CDR3: TGTGCCAGCAGCAAAAGGGGTAACAGAGGGGGAAGGCCAACCAACACTGAAGCTTTCTTT.